Listed below are T cell receptor beta chains from one sample, sequenced in a study of blood T cell repertoires in COVID-19. Measured with immunoSEQ multiplex PCR; TCRdb has only the in-frame clones, and not every one. The sample lists around 100,000 clones; about 80% were seen once. The sample comprised peripheral blood. The receptors derive from a man in his sixties with acute or convalescent COVID-19. The CDR3 runs from the conserved cysteine through the conserved F or W. Part of the rows lack a size; the others show once, few, many or a class for expanded clones.

TRBV7-9,NA,TRBJ1-1,CASSLGLTEAFF
TRBV5-1,NA,TRBJ2-3,CASSSGTSADTQYF
TRBV5-5,NA,TRBJ2-7,CASSMTGYEQYF
TRBV10-3,NA,TRBJ1-2,CAIRPGQENYGYTF
TRBV9,once,TRBJ1-1,CASSGLQGSTEAFF
TRBV24-1,NA,TRBJ1-1,CATQGAMNTEAFF
TRBV29-1,NA,TRBJ1-2,CSVPSTGTYGYTF
TRBV27,NA,TRBJ1-5,CASSPRTGTYNQPQHF
TRBV4-3,few,TRBJ1-3,CASSQGGQRNSGNTIYF
TRBV9,NA,TRBJ2-7,CASSVRDYSYEQYF
TRBV12-3/TRBV12-4,NA,TRBJ1-5,CASSRTADQPQHF
TRBV28,NA,TRBJ1-3,CASSPGLSGNTIYF
TRBV18,NA,TRBJ1-1,CASSPSDRLNTEAFF
TRBV9,NA,TRBJ1-2,CASSRQDVYGYTF
TRBV7-2,NA,TRBJ1-1,CASSLGDRAGTEAFF
TRBV11-2,NA,TRBJ1-2,CASSPYGTHSSFNYGYTF
TRBV9,NA,TRBJ1-2,CASSSDSNRDGGYTF
TRBV21-1,NA,TRBJ1-4,CASSKAPDRGHSEKLFF
TRBV5-6,NA,TRBJ2-7,CASSFGTSGGEQYF
TRBV5-6,NA,TRBJ2-3,CASSPSWESTDTQYF
TRBV4-2,NA,TRBJ2-3,CASSQDSPEDTQYF
TRBV7-3,NA,TRBJ2-7,CASSPQGGGKNEQYF
TRBV2,NA,TRBJ2-1,CASSPGTGMVQFF
TRBV7-8,NA,TRBJ1-2,CASSLGTQGIYGYTF
TRBV6-5,NA,TRBJ2-5,CASTPGAGGLETQYF
TRBV3-1/TRBV3-2,NA,TRBJ1-2,CASSQDTGVDGYTF
TRBV4-3,NA,TRBJ2-1,CASSPGLGSYNEQFF
TRBV14,NA,TRBJ2-3,CASSQEKGGPTDTQYF
TRBV3-1/TRBV3-2,NA,TRBJ1-2,CASSQPGTGYGYTF
TRBV4-1,NA,TRBJ2-5,CASSQDRGRGPQETQYF
TRBV27,NA,TRBJ2-5,CASSFRSTGHQETQYF
TRBV5-1,NA,TRBJ2-2,CASSLAEAGELFF
TRBV5-6,once,TRBJ1-2,CASSARDSPYYGYTF
TRBV5-1,NA,TRBJ1-2,CASSPSAAYGYTF
TRBV19,NA,TRBJ2-5,CASSIGLALETQYF
TRBV19,once,TRBJ2-1,CASRPTGYNEQFF
TRBV12-3/TRBV12-4,NA,TRBJ2-7,CASSLQGPEQYF
TRBV5-4,NA,TRBJ2-2,CASSSGGPWSYTGELFF
TRBV19,few,TRBJ1-2,CASSIRENYGYTF
TRBV5-1,NA,TRBJ1-2,CASSSIGEAEGYTF
TRBV29-1,NA,TRBJ1-1,CSVNMGGTEAFF
TRBV7-2,NA,TRBJ2-3,CASTETGGYSDTQYF
TRBV6-2/TRBV6-3,NA,TRBJ1-2,CASSYNRARGYTF
TRBV11-1,NA,TRBJ2-1,CASSFGGLGRDNEQFF
TRBV7-8,once,TRBJ1-6,CASNPGQALSPLHF
TRBV5-1,NA,TRBJ1-3,CASSLAPVRLSGNTIYF
TRBV11-1,NA,TRBJ2-7,CASSLETGNYEQYF
TRBV24-1,NA,TRBJ1-5,CATSVGDSNQPQHF
TRBV7-9,NA,TRBJ2-1,CASSLSRTAYNEQFF
TRBV10-3,NA,TRBJ2-1,CALASSGGNGEQFF
TRBV6-5,NA,TRBJ1-3,CAAPGGLLYGNTIYF
TRBV5-1,once,TRBJ2-7,CASSLAPRGSSYEQYF
TRBV3-1/TRBV3-2,NA,TRBJ1-6,CASSPRQKMGRSSPLHF